A single TCR beta chain is shown here with its context. Its antigen is unidentified. The time point here: week 23, last vaccination. The study gave 300 ug of mutant IDH1 20-mer peptide per vaccine dose, with topical imiquimod. This sample was included in a study of a mutant IDH1 vaccine in newly diagnosed glioma. Study-wide background: Treatment recipients were approximately 62% male and around 40% female, and their mean age was around 40 years.

V was pared by 5 bases and J by 10 bases, with 9 bases between. Per the germline V gene, CDR1 is SGHTA and CDR2 is FQGNSA. The CDR3 covers 11 residues. Produced via immunoSEQ multiplex PCR; TCRdb's table is partial and in-frame only. Counted here are 50,000 to 65,000 clones, 87% occurring once; the ten biggest clones make up 1.1% to 1.5%. This receptor was taken from a man aged 35 to 55 with glioma. The gene calls are TRBV7-2 and TRBJ2-1; D remains unclear. Sample: PBMCs, taken from a glioma patient whose treatment included an IDH1 peptide vaccine. The CDR3 loop reads CASSQAGEQFF. For the CDR3, the DNA is TGTGCCAGCAGCCAAGCCGGGGAGCAGTTCTTC.